This T cell receptor beta chain originates from a study of molecular identifiers for immune sequencing clone quantification. Regarding the study as a whole: Sizes of highly expanded clones could be underestimated through identical TCRs sharing a barcode.

CDR1 is PRHDT, CDR2 FYEKMQ, per germline (reference sequence). Trimming removed 5 bases at V and 0 bases at J, with 17 bases between. The CDR3 totals 18 residues. TCRdb called the PCR reads again in MiXCR, with one record for every CDR3 protein. Of approximately 500,000 distinct CDR3 sequences in the sample, 20% to 25% were seen once. This clonotype appeared many times. Its antigen is unknown. What was sequenced was naive CD8+ T cells from blood, with Jurkat cell RNA spiked in. Subset given: FACS-sorted CD8+CD4-CCR7+CD45RA+ naive T cells. V is TRBV13 and J is TRBJ2-6; possibly TRBD1 or TRBD2 for D (6 bases each). This sequence was found in a human donor in good health. Some libraries in this study had Jurkat cell RNA spiked in. The CDR3 loop is CASSLQGTLLSGANVLTF. The CDR3 bases are TGTGCCAGCAGCCTCCAGGGGACTCTCCTCTCTGGGGCCAACGTCCTGACTTTC.